This passage covers 22 T cell receptor beta chains from one sample sequenced in a study of blood T cell repertoires in COVID-19. TCRdb keeps only in-frame clones here, not all; method: immunoSEQ multiplex PCR. The table lists about 190,000 clones, around 85% of them singletons, with roughly 12% in the top ten. Sequencing was carried out using peripheral blood. All receptors come from a middle-aged man who had recovered from COVID-19.

This clone was recorded only once. The CDR3 DNA follows: TGTGCCACCAGTGATCCAACTAGCACTACTGAGCAGTTCTTC. This encodes CATSDPTSTTEQFF. The chain uses TRBV24-1 and TRBJ2-1, with a weak D call TRBD2 (6 bases). V gave up 3 bases and J gave up 9 bases, with 14 bases separating them. Germline lookup yields CDR1 KGHDR and CDR2 SFDVKD. CDR3 length: 14 amino acids.

The chain carries TRBV5-1 and TRBJ2-7; the D gene is possibly TRBD1 (5 bases). CDR3 length equals 14 residues. Trimming shortened V by 4 bases and J by 6 bases, and 17 bases separated the two germline ends. Germline values: CDR1 SGHRS, CDR2 YFSETQ. Here the CDR3 DNA reads TGCGCCAGCAGCCCTTATGGGGCGGAAGGCGAGCAGTACTTC. Protein sequence: CASSPYGAEGEQYF.

V is TRBV2 and J is TRBJ2-2, with D maybe TRBD1 (6 bases). Germline values: CDR1 SNHLY, CDR2 FYNNEI. Trimming took 1 base from V and 1 from J, leaving 7 bases between them. This CDR3 has 15 residues. The CDR3 DNA is TGTGCCAGCAGTGAAGTGGGACAGAACACCGGGGAGCTGTTTTTT. Protein sequence: CASSEVGQNTGELFF.

The V call is TRBV2, the J call TRBJ2-5; D possibly corresponds to TRBD2 (6 bases). V lost 6 bases and J lost 2, with 28 bases in between. This CDR3 is 19 amino acids long. Germline V gene sequence: CDR1 SNHLY, CDR2 FYNNEI. CDR3 sequence (DNA): TGTGCCAGCAGCCGTCGGCTCGGACCCGCTACGGGGGTTCAAGAGACCCAGTACTTC. This translates into CASSRRLGPATGVQETQYF. The full variable domain, in which reference TRBV2 and TRBJ2-5 provide the parts outside the CDR3, is EPEVTQTPSHQVTQMGQEVILRCVPISNHLYFYWYRQILGQKVEFLVSFYNNEISEKSEIFDDQFSVERPDGSNFTLKIRSTKLEDSAMYFCASSRRLGPATGVQETQYFGPGTRLLVL.

In this sample, this clone turned up many times. This chain connects TRBV5-1 to TRBJ2-1; 15 positions match TRBD2. This CDR3 is 16 amino acids long. CDR1 is SGHRS, CDR2 YFSETQ, per germline. The J segment lost 6 bases and the V segment lost 3 bases, leaving 4 bases of the junction unmatched. The CDR3 coding sequence is TGCGCCAGCAGCTGGACTAGCGGGAGGGCCACCAATGAGCAGTTCTTC. Translation gives CASSWTSGRATNEQFF.

The chain links TRBV5-4 to TRBJ1-2; perhaps TRBD1 as D (5 bases). CDR1 is SGHNT, CDR2 YYREEE, per germline (reference sequence). The V end lost 2 bases, the J end lost 3 bases, and 17 bases lay between the germline ends. The length of the CDR3 is 16 residues. For the CDR3, the DNA is TGTGCCAGCAGCTTCCCCCTGGGGGGAGTGGACTATGGCTACACCTTC. Amino acid sequence: CASSFPLGGVDYGYTF.

The chain links TRBV11-2 to TRBJ2-7; TRBD2 matches 13 bases. The V gene end was trimmed by 6 bases and the J gene end by 3 bases; junction bases not matched to a gene: 14. CDR3 length: 18 residues. Germline loops: CDR1 SGHAT, CDR2 FQNNGV. For the CDR3, the DNA is TGTGCCAGCAGTTCCCAACTAGCGGGAGGGCCTAATTTCTACGAGCAGTACTTC. Translating it yields CASSSQLAGGPNFYEQYF.

V and J are TRBV19 and TRBJ2-1; 9 bases are a match to TRBD2. Germline lookup yields CDR1 LNHDA and CDR2 SQIVND (reference sequence). V trimming: 2 bases; J trimming: 5 bases; junction bases outside the gene matches: 13. The CDR3 consists of 18 residues. The CDR3 DNA reads TGTGCCAGTAGTATAAGATCCCCGGGACTAGCCGCCCACAATGAGCAGTTCTTC. It encodes CASSIRSPGLAAHNEQFF.

J is TRBJ2-2 and V is TRBV7-9, with 7 bases fitting TRBD1. The CDR3 totals 15 residues. CDR1 SEHNR and CDR2 FQNEAQ come from the germline V gene (reference sequence). V gave up 4 bases and J gave up 6 bases; unmatched junction bases: 8. This CDR3 is CASSSMTGTAGELFF. The CDR3, as DNA: TGTGCCAGCAGCTCAATGACAGGGACCGCCGGGGAGCTGTTTTTT.

J is TRBJ2-7 and V is TRBV7-6; the D gene is possibly TRBD2 (6 bases). Trimming left V 4 bases short and J 2 bases short, with 15 bases between. The CDR3 consists of 15 residues. Per the germline V gene, CDR1 is SGHVS and CDR2 is FNYEAQ. The CDR3 region is CASSYRGSGAYEQYF. The CDR3 DNA is TGTGCCAGCAGCTACCGGGGGTCGGGCGCCTACGAGCAGTACTTC.

The rearrangement links TRBV18 to TRBJ2-7; no clear D gene. The CDR3 spans 14 residues. Germline V lookup: CDR1 KGHSH, CDR2 LQKENI. Trimming took 1 base from V and 1 from J, leaving 8 bases between them. Here the CDR3 DNA reads TGTGCCAGCTCACCACAATCAGGTTCCTACGAGCAGTACTTC. Its translation is CASSPQSGSYEQYF.

There are many counts of this clone. Other nucleotide sequences in the sample specify the same CDR3. DNA for the CDR3: TGTGCCAGCAGCCCGGACAGGGGGGGGAACGAGCAGTACTTC. Translation: CASSPDRGGNEQYF. V usage is TRBV3-1 (or the pseudogene TRBV3-2) and J usage is TRBJ2-7; 10 bases match TRBD1. CDR3 size: 14 residues. Germline-derived CDR1 and CDR2 are LGHDT and YNNKEL (reference sequence). J was trimmed by 5 bases and V by 4 bases; bases with no gene match: 5.

This sequence joins TRBV4-1 and TRBJ1-1; D remains ambiguous. This CDR3 has 15 residues. From germline, CDR1 is MGHRA and CDR2 YSYEKL. Trimming removed 1 base from V and 4 bases from J, with 13 bases in between. CDR3 region: CASSQGLNLRTEAFF. DNA for the CDR3: TGCGCCAGCAGCCAAGGACTGAATTTACGCACTGAAGCTTTCTTT.

The chain is built from TRBV5-5 and TRBJ1-2; no firm D call. The V gene lost 4 bases and the J gene lost 7 bases, with 17 bases spanning the gap. The CDR3 covers 14 residues. CDR1 and CDR2 from the germline V gene are SGHKS and YYEKEE (reference sequence). The DNA of the CDR3 is TGTGCCAGCAGCCTCTCGGGGATTCTAAGTGGCTACACCTTC. It yields the protein CASSLSGILSGYTF.

V and J are TRBV24-1 and TRBJ2-7; 8 nucleotides agree with TRBD2. CDR1 and CDR2 from the germline V gene are KGHDR and SFDVKD. After removal of 7 bases from V and 1 base from J, the junction contained 11 bases not matched to a gene. The CDR3 is 16 residues long. CDR3 DNA: TGTGCCACCAGCGCATCGGGTAGCGGGAAGTCCTACGAGCAGTACTTC. This codes for CATSASGSGKSYEQYF.

This chain connects TRBV20-1 to TRBJ2-2, with TRBD2 matching over 9 bases. Germline V gene data show CDR1 as DFQATT and CDR2 as SNEGSKA (reference sequence). J gave up 4 bases and V 3 bases, and 12 bases lay outside the gene matches. There are 17 residues in the CDR3. The CDR3 DNA is TGCAGTGCTAGTCTCGCGGGAGGGACCGCGGGCACCGGGGAGCTGTTTTTT. Its translation is CSASLAGGTAGTGELFF.

This clone came up once. V is TRBV28 and J is TRBJ2-3, with TRBD2 as a possible D gene (5 bases). CDR1 is MDHEN and CDR2 is SYDVKM in the germline V gene. The CDR3 spans 14 residues. V dropped 2 bases and J dropped 6 bases, with 12 bases sitting between them. CDR3 protein: CASSLRAEVDTQYF. In nucleotides, the CDR3 is TGTGCCAGCAGTTTAAGGGCGGAGGTTGATACGCAGTATTTT.

The rearrangement joins TRBV4-2 to TRBJ2-2; maybe TRBD2 (7 bases). V was trimmed by 0 bases and J by 1 base, leaving 15 bases between them. The CDR3 runs 18 residues. Germline CDR1 is LGHNA and CDR2 is YNFKEQ. CDR3 in DNA: TGTGCCAGCAGCCAAGATCAGGGGCTAGCGGAGAACACCGGGGAGCTGTTTTTT. Its translation: CASSQDQGLAENTGELFF.

This clone was seen only once. The chain uses TRBV29-1 and TRBJ2-3, with a possible D match to TRBD2 (6 bases). Deletions cut 0 bases from V and 0 bases from J, with 22 bases between. The CDR3 spans 19 residues. Germline V gene lookup returns CDR1 SQVTM and CDR2 ANQGSEA. The CDR3 DNA reads as TGCAGCGTTGAAGATCCCTTCACGGATAGCGGTTCTAGCACAGATACGCAGTATTTT. This gives the protein CSVEDPFTDSGSSTDTQYF.

This clone showed up just a few times. The chain links TRBV14 to TRBJ1-1; D not resolved. The germline V gene encodes CDR1 SGHDN and CDR2 FVKESK. This CDR3 is built from 13 residues. V was pared by 4 bases and J by 3 bases, with 9 bases between. The CDR3 DNA sequence: TGTGCCAGCAGCCCGTACCCGGACACTGAAGCTTTCTTT. As protein: CASSPYPDTEAFF.

This chain links TRBV5-1 with TRBJ2-7; D is possibly TRBD2 (5 bases). Per the germline V gene, CDR1 is SGHRS and CDR2 is YFSETQ. The CDR3 is made up of 13 amino acids. Trimming took 3 bases from V and 6 from J, leaving 13 bases between them. Here the CDR3 DNA reads TGCGCCAGCAGCTCCGACCCTAGCAGCGAGCAGTACTTC. This translates into CASSSDPSSEQYF.

This rearrangement joins TRBV4-1 to TRBJ2-3, with TRBD1 matching over 7 bases. The junction had 8 bases not matched to a gene; V was cut back by 4 bases and J by 1 base. From germline, CDR1 is MGHRA and CDR2 YSYEKL. This CDR3 contains 16 residues. The CDR3 DNA reads as TGCGCCAGCAGCCCCTACCGACAGGGAGGCACAGATACGCAGTATTTT. It codes for CASSPYRQGGTDTQYF.